This TCR beta chain is from a study of T cells in women clearing cervical HPV infection. TCRdb keeps only in-frame clones here, not all; method: immunoSEQ multiplex PCR. This sample contains around 30,000 clones. There are 14 residues in the CDR3. Germline CDR1 is SGHTA and CDR2 is FQGNSA. The germline V and J ends were trimmed by 5 bases and 3 bases, with 10 bases remaining between them. Remarks on this clone: The sequenced fragment ends 3 residues before the CDR3 boundary, so the rest is inferred from the germline J gene. Other DNA variants within this sample encode the same CDR3.

Sequenced: blood buffy coat. The V gene is TRBV7-2, the J gene TRBJ2-2, with D perhaps TRBD2 (6 bases). The source of this sequence is a woman between 18 and 69 years old with a cervical HPV16 infection that either progressed to CIN3+ or cleared (not recorded which). The CDR3 loop reads CASSPGLYTGELFF. The CDR3 DNA, read in part, is TGTGCCAGCAGCCCGGGACTCTACACCGGGGAG.